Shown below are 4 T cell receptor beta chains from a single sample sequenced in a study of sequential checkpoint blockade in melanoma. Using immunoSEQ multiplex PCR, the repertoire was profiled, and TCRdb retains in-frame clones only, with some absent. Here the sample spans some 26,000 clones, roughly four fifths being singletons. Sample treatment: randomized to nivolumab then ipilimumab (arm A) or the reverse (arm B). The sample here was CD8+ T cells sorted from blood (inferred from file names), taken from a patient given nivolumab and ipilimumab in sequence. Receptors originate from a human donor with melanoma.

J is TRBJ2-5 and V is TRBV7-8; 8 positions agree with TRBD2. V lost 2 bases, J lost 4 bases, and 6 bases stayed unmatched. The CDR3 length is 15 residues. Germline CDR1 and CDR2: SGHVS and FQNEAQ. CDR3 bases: TGTGCCAGCAGCTTAATTAGGGCGGGAGGAGAGACCCAGTACTTC. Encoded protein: CASSLIRAGGETQYF.

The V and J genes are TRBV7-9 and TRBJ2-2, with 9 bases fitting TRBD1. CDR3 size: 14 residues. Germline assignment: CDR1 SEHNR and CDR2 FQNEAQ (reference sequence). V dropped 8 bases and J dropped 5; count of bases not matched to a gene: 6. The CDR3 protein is CASGGQGGTGELFF. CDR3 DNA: TGTGCCAGCGGGGGACAGGGAGGAACCGGGGAGCTGTTTTTT.

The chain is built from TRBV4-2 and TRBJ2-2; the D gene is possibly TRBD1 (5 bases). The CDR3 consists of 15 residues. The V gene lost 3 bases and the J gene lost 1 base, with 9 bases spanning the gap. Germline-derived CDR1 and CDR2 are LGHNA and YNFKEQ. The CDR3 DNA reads TGTGCCAGCAGCCAGGAAGACAGGAACACCGGGGAGCTGTTTTTT. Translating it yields CASSQEDRNTGELFF.

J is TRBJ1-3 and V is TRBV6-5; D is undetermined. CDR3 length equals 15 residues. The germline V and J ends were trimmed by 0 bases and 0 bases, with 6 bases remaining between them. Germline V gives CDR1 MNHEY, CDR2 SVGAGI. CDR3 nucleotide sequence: TGTGCCAGCAGTTACTCGAGTAGCTCTGGAAACACCATATATTTT. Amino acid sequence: CASSYSSSSGNTIYF.